This TCR beta chain originates from a study of human T cells and chemical hapten exposure. About the study: Read at 6 days, the patch tests placed 0.01% DPC on the upper back. Study-level points and caveats: TCRs exceeding a frequency of 1 in 1000 stayed unchanged under DPC sensitization.

As to this clonotype: Antigen unknown.

Per the authors' pipeline: Sample TCR counts, which ranged from about 20,000 to 690,600, had a median of roughly 99,000. TCRdb reanalysed the RACE reads using MiXCR and keeps one entry per CDR3 protein. For this entry, the V and J calls and clone size follow TCRdb and not the study's own pipeline. The sample has around 150,000 distinct CDR3 sequences, about 27% seen once. Time point noted: patch test 3, about 24 weeks after DPC sensitization. Treatment denoted: therapeutic diphenylcyclopropenone sensitization with weekly scalp DPC. At patch-test visits, sampling came before the patch test. V was shortened by 0 bases and J by 1 base, with 3 bases between the two germline ends. This CDR3 is 13 amino acids long. Per the germline V gene, CDR1 is SGHVS and CDR2 is FNYEAQ.

This receptor was obtained from a woman aged 18-35 years with alopecia areata. Some clones in this sample may be carry-over from other donors' samples. Sequenced material: whole blood, taken in connection with sensitization to the hapten diphenylcyclopropenone (DPC). The chain employs TRBV7-6 and TRBJ1-1, with D unclear. The CDR3 DNA reads TGTGCCAGCAGCTTAGCGTGGAACACTGAAGCTTTCTTT. Amino acids: CASSLAWNTEAFF.